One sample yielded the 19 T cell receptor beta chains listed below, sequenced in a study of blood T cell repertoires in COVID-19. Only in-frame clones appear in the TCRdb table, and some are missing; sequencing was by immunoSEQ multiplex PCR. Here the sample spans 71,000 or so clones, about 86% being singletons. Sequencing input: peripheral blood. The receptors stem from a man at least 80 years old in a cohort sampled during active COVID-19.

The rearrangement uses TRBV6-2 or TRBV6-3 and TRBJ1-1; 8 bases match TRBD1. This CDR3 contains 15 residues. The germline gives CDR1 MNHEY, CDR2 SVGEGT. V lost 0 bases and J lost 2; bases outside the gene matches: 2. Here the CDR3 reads CASSYSGQGNTEAFF. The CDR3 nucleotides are TGTGCCAGCAGTTACTCCGGACAGGGAAACACTGAAGCTTTCTTT.

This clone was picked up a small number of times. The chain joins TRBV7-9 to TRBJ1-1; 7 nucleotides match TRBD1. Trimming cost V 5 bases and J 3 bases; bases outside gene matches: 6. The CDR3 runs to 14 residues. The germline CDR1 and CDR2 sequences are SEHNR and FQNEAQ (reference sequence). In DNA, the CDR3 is TGTGCCAGCAGCCTGGGGACAGTGGACACTGAAGCTTTCTTT. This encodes CASSLGTVDTEAFF.

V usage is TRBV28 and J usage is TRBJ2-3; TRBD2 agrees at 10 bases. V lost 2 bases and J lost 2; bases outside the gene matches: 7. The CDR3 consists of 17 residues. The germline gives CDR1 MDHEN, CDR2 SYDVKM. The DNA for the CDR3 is TGTGCCAGCAGTTTAAAACTAGCGGGGACCAACACAGATACGCAGTATTTT. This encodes CASSLKLAGTNTDTQYF.

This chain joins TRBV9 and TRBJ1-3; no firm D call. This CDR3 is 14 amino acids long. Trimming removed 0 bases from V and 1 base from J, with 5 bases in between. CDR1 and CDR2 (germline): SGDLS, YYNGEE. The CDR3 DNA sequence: TGTGCCAGCAGCGTAGCGTCGTCTGGAAACACCATATATTTT. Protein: CASSVASSGNTIYF.

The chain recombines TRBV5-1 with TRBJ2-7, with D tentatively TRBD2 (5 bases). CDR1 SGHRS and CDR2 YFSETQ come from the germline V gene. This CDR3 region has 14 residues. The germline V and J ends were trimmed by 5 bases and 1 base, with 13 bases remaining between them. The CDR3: CASRFLGESYEQYF. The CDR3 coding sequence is TGCGCCAGCAGATTTCTTGGGGAGTCCTACGAGCAGTACTTC.

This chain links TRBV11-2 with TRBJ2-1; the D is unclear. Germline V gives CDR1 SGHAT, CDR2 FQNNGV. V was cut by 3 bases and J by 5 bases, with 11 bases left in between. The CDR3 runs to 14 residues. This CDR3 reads CASSLNTPHNEQFF. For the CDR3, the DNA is TGTGCCAGCAGCTTGAATACACCCCACAATGAGCAGTTCTTC.

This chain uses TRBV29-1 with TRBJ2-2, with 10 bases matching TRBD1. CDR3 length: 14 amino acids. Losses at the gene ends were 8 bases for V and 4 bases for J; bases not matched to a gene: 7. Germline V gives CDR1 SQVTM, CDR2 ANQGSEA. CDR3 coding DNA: TGCAGCTCAGATGACAGGGGGCCCACCGGGGAGCTGTTTTTT. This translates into CSSDDRGPTGELFF.

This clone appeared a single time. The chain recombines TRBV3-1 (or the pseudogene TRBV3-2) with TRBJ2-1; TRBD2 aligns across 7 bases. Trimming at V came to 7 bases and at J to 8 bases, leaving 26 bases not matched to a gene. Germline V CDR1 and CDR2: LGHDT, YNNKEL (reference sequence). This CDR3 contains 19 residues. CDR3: CASTPLRRMSTSQLHEQFF. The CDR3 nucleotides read TGTGCCAGCACCCCACTGAGGCGTATGTCGACTAGCCAGCTCCATGAGCAGTTCTTC.

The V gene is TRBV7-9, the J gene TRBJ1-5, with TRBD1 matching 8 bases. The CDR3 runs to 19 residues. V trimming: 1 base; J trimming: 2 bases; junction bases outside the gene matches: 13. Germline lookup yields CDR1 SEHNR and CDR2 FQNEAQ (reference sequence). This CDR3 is CASSLDRVRGRSGNQPQHF. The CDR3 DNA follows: TGTGCCAGCAGCTTAGATCGTGTCAGGGGGCGAAGTGGCAATCAGCCCCAGCATTTT.

CDR3 in DNA: TGTGCCAGTAATAGACAGGGGGGAAAACTGTTTTTT. Its protein is CASNRQGGKLFF. The J gene is TRBJ1-4, the V gene TRBV19; 9 bases are shared with TRBD1. The CDR3 runs 12 residues. Germline V gives CDR1 LNHDA, CDR2 SQIVND (reference sequence). V was clipped by 7 bases and J by 10 bases; unmatched bases: 4.

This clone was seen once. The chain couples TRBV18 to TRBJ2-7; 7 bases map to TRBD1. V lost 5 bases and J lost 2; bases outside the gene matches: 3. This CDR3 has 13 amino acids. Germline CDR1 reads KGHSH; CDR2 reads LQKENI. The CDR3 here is CASSRQGPYEQYV. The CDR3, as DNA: TGTGCCAGCTCAAGACAGGGCCCCTACGAGCAGTACGTC.

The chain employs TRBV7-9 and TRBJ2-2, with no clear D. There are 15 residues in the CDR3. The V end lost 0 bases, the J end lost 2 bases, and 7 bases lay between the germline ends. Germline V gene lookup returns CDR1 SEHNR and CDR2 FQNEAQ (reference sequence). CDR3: CASSLAERNTGELFF. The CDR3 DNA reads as TGTGCCAGCAGCTTAGCCGAGCGAAACACCGGGGAGCTGTTTTTT.

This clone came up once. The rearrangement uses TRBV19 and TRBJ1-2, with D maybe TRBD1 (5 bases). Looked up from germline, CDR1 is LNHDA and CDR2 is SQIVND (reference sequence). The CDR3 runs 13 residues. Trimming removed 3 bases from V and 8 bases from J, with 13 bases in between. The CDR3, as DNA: TGTGCCAGTAGTATCACCAGGGAACGCGGCTACACCTTC. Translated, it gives CASSITRERGYTF.

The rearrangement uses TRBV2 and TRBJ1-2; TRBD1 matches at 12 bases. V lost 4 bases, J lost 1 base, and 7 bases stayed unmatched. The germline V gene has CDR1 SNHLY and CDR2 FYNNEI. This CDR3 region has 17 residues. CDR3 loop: CASSGGTGGHVNYGYTF. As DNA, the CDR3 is TGTGCCAGCAGTGGCGGGACAGGGGGCCATGTTAACTATGGCTACACCTTC. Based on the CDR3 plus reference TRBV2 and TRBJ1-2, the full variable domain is EPEVTQTPSHQVTQMGQEVILRCVPISNHLYFYWYRQILGQKVEFLVSFYNNEISEKSEIFDDQFSVERPDGSNFTLKIRSTKLEDSAMYFCASSGGTGGHVNYGYTFGSGTRLTVV.

The CDR3 DNA reads as TGTGCCAGCAGCCAACATAGCCCCGCGGCCGAGCAGTACTTC. This translates into CASSQHSPAAEQYF. V gene TRBV3-1 (or the pseudogene TRBV3-2) combines with J gene TRBJ2-7; D not resolved. This CDR3 has 14 amino acids. The germline V gene has CDR1 LGHDT and CDR2 YNNKEL (reference sequence). V lost 2 bases and J lost 6, with 14 bases in between.

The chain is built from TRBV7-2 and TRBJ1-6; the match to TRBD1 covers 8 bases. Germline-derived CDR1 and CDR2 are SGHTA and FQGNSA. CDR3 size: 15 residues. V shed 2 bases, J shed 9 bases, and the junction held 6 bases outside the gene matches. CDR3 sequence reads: CASSLPTGESSPLHF. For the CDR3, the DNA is TGTGCCAGCAGCTTACCGACAGGGGAGTCTTCACCCCTCCACTTT.

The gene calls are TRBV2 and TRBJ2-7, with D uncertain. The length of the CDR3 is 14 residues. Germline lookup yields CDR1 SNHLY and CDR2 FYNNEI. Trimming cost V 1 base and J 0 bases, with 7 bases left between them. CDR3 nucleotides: TGTGCCAGCAGTGAAGAAGTGAGCTCCTACGAGCAGTACGTC. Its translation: CASSEEVSSYEQYV.

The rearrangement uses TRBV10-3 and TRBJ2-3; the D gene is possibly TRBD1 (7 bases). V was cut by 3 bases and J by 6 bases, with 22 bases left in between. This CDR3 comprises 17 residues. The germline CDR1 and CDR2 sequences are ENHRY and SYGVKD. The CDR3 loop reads CAISDAGQGGLGDTQYF. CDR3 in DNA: TGTGCCATCAGTGATGCGGGGCAGGGGGGCCTCGGGGATACGCAGTATTTT.

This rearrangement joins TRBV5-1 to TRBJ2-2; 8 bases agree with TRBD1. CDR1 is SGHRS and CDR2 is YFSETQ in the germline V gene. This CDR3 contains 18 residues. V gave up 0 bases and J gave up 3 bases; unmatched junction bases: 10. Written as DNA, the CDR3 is TGCGCCAGCAGCTTGGAAACAAGGACAGGGCGCGACACCGGGGAGCTGTTTTTT. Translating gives CASSLETRTGRDTGELFF.